This TCR beta chain is from a study of T-cell memory formation after mild COVID-19 (dated by TCRdb to the early 2020s). Looking at the study overall: TCR sequence clusters from the two donors were largely donor specific. The cohort comprised two young, previously healthy adult volunteers, one female and one male. Longitudinal TCRalpha and TCRbeta repertoire sequencing tracked T-cell clones expanding and contracting after mild COVID-19 in two donors.

General study outcomes and caveats: The second-wave clones that peaked on day 37 were not confirmed to be SARS-CoV-2 specific. Only two mild cases were covered in the study, and larger cohorts including severe cases with pre-infection samples were considered necessary. Clones that contracted from day 15 to 85 showed balanced CD4/CD8 phenotypes, whereas a second wave of clones that expanded from day 15 to 37 leaned towards CD4+. Contracting CD4+ clones appeared mostly in the CM and EM memory subsets, whereas CD8+ clones were enriched in EMRA. The detection of some responding clones in pre-infection memory suggests that pre-existing cross-reactive memory T cells joined the SARS-CoV-2 response.

V loses 3 bases, J loses 6 bases, and the germline ends lie 8 bases apart. CDR1 is given as MDHEN and CDR2 as SYDVKM, both from the germline V gene. Including cysteine and phenylalanine, the CDR3 has 12 amino acids. The kept DNA is CDR3 alone, 36 bases in frame from the first base. To note about this clonotype: The antigen this receptor binds is unknown. Base qualities are not provided; no much larger clone lies one nucleotide away.

Data came from an Illumina NovaSeq 6000. cDNA libraries for TCRalpha and TCRbeta were prepared by 5'RACE using constant-segment primers, with sample barcodes and unique molecular identifiers added. Trizol reagent was used to extract RNA from every sample. Library amplification was performed in two PCR steps, and a second sample barcode and Illumina TruSeq adapters were introduced in the second step. Sequencing of libraries was performed on an Illumina NovaSeq with 2 x 150 bp paired-end reads. Turning to the authors' computational methods: Demultiplexing of reads and collapsing into UMI-guided consensus sequences were performed with migec v1.2.7. Using mixcr v2.1.11, UMI consensuses were aligned to TRA and TRB V and J templates and then assembled into clonotypes. Clonotypes were classified as expanded or contracted when called significant by both edgeR and NoisET, with noise models trained on biological replicates. For edgeR calls, the cutoffs were a false discovery rate-adjusted p below 0.01 and a log2 fold-change threshold of 1. As an exploratory analysis of dynamics, max-normalized trajectories of the 1000 most abundant clonotypes were examined with PCA combined with hierarchical clustering. The CD4 or CD8 phenotype of responding clones was assigned using the separately sequenced CD4+ and CD8+ repertoires. The public reads were reanalyzed by TCRdb: fastp trimming at Q25, MiXCR alignment, in-frame beta chains only. Each entry is one CDR3 protein sequence, shown with its most common DNA and genes. In this record, the V and J calls reflect TCRdb's handling and not the investigators' own analysis. The sample table shows almost 550,000 distinct CDR3 sequences, and roughly 22% are seen once. The ten largest account for around 12% of the sample.

PBMCs were isolated by Ficoll-Paque density gradient centrifugation. The clonotype comes from an adult woman who had mild COVID-19 (a few samples of this study predate the infection). The sample titles of this study are shuffled in the database, so cell type and time point are left out; the donor was told from shared clones. The rearranged segments are TRBV28 and TRBJ1-1, with the D gene too uncertain to name. Sequenced input: PBMCs or a T cell subset sorted from them (not recorded which). The sequenced DNA: TGTGCCAGCAGTTTCCTAAGGCCTGAAGCTTTCTTT. This codes for CASSFLRPEAFF.